This TCR beta chain was identified in a study of shared clonotypes between healthy human individuals. Authors' analysis steps: ImmunoSEQ supplied junction-only sequences lacking quality scores, so filtering was different. Using immunoSEQ multiplex PCR, the repertoire was profiled, and TCRdb retains in-frame clones only, with some absent. That table gives V, J and clone size, and the DNA gave D and trimming. The table shows roughly 410,000 clones, with roughly 96% occurring only once. Caucasian adults living in Nashville, Tennessee, provided all samples. This CDR3 comprises 12 residues. Trimming took 4 bases from V and 5 from J, leaving 9 bases between them. The germline CDR1 and CDR2 sequences are KGHSH and LQKENI.

This chain joins TRBV18 and TRBJ2-7; tentatively, D is TRBD1 (6 bases). This TCR came from a man aged 25-45 years in good health. Sequenced material: memory CD8+ T cells sorted from blood. Described subset: CD45RO+ cells pooled with CCR7-negative TemRA cells. CDR3 bases: TGTGCCAGCTCACTACAGGGCAACGAGCAGTACTTC. The encoded protein is CASSLQGNEQYF.